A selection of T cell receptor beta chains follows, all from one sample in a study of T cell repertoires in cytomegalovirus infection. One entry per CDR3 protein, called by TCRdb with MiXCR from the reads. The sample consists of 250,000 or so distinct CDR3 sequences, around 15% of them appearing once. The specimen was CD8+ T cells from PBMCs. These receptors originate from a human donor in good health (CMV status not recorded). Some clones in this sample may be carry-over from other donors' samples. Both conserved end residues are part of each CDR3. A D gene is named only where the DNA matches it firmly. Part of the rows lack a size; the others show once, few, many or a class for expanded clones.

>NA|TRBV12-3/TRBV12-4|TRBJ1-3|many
TGTGCCAGCAGTTTCCCGGTCTCTGGAAACACCATATATTTT
CASSFPVSGNTIYF
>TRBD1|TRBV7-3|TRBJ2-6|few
TGTGCCAGCAGCTCAGGGACAGTGGACGTCCTGACTTTC
CASSSGTVDVLTF
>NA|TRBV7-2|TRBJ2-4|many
TGTGCCAGCAGCATAAGCCAGGGTGCCAAAAACATTCAGTACTTC
CASSISQGAKNIQYF
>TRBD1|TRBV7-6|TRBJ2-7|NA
TGTGCCAGCAGCTCTCCCTCCGGGACAGGGGGCCCCTACGAGCAGTACTTC
CASSSPSGTGGPYEQYF
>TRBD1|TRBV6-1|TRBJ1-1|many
TGTGCCAGCAGTGTCAGGGGGGCCACGATCAGGGGGATCTTCGTCGAAGCTTTCTTT
CASSVRGATIRGIFVEAFF
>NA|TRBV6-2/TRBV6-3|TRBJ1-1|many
TGTGCCAGCAGTTACGACGCCGAGGGTGGCACTGAAGCTTTCTTT
CASSYDAEGGTEAFF
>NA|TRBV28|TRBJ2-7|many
TGTGCCAGCAGTCACCATAGCCGGGACACCAACTCCTACGAGCAGTACTTC
CASSHHSRDTNSYEQYF
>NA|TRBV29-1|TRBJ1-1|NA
TGCAGCCCTGAGGACCAGGGGAACACTGAAGCTTTCTTT
CSPEDQGNTEAFF
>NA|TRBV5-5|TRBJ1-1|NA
TGTGCCAGCAGCTTGGTAAGAGACACTGAAGCTTTCTTT
CASSLVRDTEAFF
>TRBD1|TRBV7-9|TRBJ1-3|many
TGTGCCAGCAGTTGGACAGGGAGCTTAGGAAACACCATATATTTT
CASSWTGSLGNTIYF
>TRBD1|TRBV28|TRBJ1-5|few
TGTGCCAGCAGTTTGAGACAGGGGGCTAACCAGCCCCAGCATTTT
CASSLRQGANQPQHF
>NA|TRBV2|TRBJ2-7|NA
TGTGCCAGCAGTGAGTTCCAAGGGTTCGACGAGCAGTACTTC
CASSEFQGFDEQYF
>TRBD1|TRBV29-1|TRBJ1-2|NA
TGCAGCGTTGAAGAGACAGGGGACTATGGCTACACCTTC
CSVEETGDYGYTF
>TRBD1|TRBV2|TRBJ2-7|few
TGTGCCACCACGGACGGGGGACAGGGGCAGAGGTGGTACGAGCAGTACTTC
CATTDGGQGQRWYEQYF
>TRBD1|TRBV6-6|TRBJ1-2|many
TGTGCCAGCAGCCTTAGTGTCGTCGGGACAGGTGGCTACACCTTC
CASSLSVVGTGGYTF
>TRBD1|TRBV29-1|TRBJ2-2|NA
TGCAGCGTTGAAGTGGGGCACAGGGGCACTACCGGGGAGCTGTTTTTT
CSVEVGHRGTTGELFF
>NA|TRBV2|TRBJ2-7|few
TGTGCCAGCAGTGTGGCGTCCTCGAGCTCCTACGAGCAGTACTTC
CASSVASSSSYEQYF
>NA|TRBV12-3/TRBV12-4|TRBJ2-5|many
TGTGCCAGCAGATTCGGACTGGAAGAGACCCAGTACTTC
CASRFGLEETQYF
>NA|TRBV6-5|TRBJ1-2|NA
TGTGCCAGCAGTCCCGGACAAGCCAATGGCTACACCTTC
CASSPGQANGYTF
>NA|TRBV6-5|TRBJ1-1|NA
TGTGCCAGCAGTTACGACGGGGGCCCGAACACTGAAGCTTTCTTT
CASSYDGGPNTEAFF
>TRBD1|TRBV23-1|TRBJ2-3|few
TGCGCCAGCAGTAGGGGACAGGGGTCCACAGATACGCAGTATTTT
CASSRGQGSTDTQYF
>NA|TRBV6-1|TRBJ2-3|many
TGTGCCAGCAGTGAAGCTACCGGGGGAGCGGATACGCAGTATTTT
CASSEATGGADTQYF